This entry is about one T cell receptor beta chain. Antigen unknown. This entry belongs to a study of cytomegalovirus exposure and HLA in healthy donors. The PCR contained 60 Vbeta and 13 Jbeta primers. Profiled with immunoSEQ multiplex PCR; TCRdb holds only in-frame clones, not every one. Counted here are 130,000 or so clones, roughly 74% occurring once; the ten biggest clones make up around 7%. Study results and limitations: In a later analysis, at a false discovery rate of 0.05, about 17,000 TCR beta sequences matched HLA alleles. For TCR beta chains, V- and J-gene trimming was later linked to a missense DCLRE1C variant. A later analysis reportedly found that, within productive TCRs, an Asian-associated ancestry cluster had fewer N-insertions than the mean observed across the approximately 670 donors. The productive fraction for most TCR beta V segments was about 87% or about 30% in an earlier analysis.

V lost 4 bases to trimming and J lost 0 bases, with 13 bases between them. CDR3 length equals 15 residues. Germline V gene sequence: CDR1 MNHEY, CDR2 SMNVEV (reference sequence). This rearrangement joins TRBV27 to TRBJ2-7; unclear D gene. This receptor was identified in a man in his forties or fifties in good health and CMV-seropositive. Sequenced material: PBMCs. The CDR3 loop is CASSSLGSSSYEQYF. DNA for the CDR3: TGTGCCAGCAGTTCCCTGGGCTCCAGCTCCTACGAGCAGTACTTC.